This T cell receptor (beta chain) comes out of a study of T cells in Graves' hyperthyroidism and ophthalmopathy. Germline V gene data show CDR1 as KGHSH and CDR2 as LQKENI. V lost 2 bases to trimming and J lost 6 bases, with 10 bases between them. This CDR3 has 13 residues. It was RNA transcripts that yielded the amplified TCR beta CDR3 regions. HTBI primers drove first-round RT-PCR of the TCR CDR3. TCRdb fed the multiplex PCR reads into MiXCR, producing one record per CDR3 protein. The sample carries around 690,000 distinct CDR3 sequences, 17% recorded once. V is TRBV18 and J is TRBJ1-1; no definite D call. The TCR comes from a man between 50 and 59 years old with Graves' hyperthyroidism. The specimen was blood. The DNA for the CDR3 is TGTGCCAGCTCACCAATGACGTGGGCTGAAGCTTTCTTT. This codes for CASSPMTWAEAFF.